One T cell receptor (beta chain) is described in this entry. This entry is derived from a study of blood T cell repertoires in COVID-19. Looking at the study overall: Acute and convalescent COVID-19 specimens originated in the United States, Italy and Spain. Sources were T cells, B-cell-depleted T cells, or PBMCs; the material itself was cDNA or gDNA.

The CDR3 is 13 amino acids. The germline CDR1 and CDR2 sequences are MNHEY and SMNVEV (reference sequence). V lost 3 bases and J lost 4, with 6 bases in between. In the original processing: Amplification from reference gene primers served as the basis for estimated nucleated cell counts. The table came from immunoSEQ multiplex PCR; TCRdb's copy has only in-frame clones and leaves some out. V and J calls and clone size are copied from that table; D and trimming were computed from the DNA. The repertoire includes approximately 270,000 clones, 80% to 90% of them detected once, and 1.3% to 1.5% sits in the top ten.

The sequence was collected from a man older than 75 with acute or convalescent COVID-19. This chain links TRBV27 with TRBJ2-2; no clear D gene. The specimen sequenced was peripheral blood. CDR3 protein: CASSLSSTGELFF. The CDR3 DNA follows: TGTGCCAGCAGTTTGAGCTCCACCGGGGAGCTGTTTTTT.